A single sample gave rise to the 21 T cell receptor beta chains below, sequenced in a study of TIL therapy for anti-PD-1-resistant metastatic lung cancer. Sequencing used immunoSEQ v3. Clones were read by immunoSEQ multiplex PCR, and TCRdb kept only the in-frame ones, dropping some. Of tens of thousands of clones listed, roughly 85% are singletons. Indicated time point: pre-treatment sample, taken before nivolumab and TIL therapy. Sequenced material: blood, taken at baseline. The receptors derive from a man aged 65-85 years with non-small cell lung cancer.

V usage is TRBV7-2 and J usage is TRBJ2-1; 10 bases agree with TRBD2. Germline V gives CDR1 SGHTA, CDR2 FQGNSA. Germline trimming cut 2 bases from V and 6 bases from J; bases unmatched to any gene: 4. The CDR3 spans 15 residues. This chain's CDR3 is CASSLKTSGINEQFF. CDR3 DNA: TGTGCCAGCAGCTTAAAAACTAGCGGGATCAATGAGCAGTTCTTC.

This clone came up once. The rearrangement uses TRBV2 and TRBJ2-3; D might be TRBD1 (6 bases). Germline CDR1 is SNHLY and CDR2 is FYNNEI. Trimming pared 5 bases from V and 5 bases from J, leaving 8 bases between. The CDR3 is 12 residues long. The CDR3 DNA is TGTGCCAGCAGTTTGACAGGAGATACGCAGTATTTT. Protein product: CASSLTGDTQYF. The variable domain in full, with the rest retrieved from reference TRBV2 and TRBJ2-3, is EPEVTQTPSHQVTQMGQEVILRCVPISNHLYFYWYRQILGQKVEFLVSFYNNEISEKSEIFDDQFSVERPDGSNFTLKIRSTKLEDSAMYFCASSLTGDTQYFGPGTRLTVL.

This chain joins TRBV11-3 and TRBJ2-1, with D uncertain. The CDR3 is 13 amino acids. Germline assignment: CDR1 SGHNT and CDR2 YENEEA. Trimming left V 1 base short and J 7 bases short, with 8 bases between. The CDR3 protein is CASSLGGGNEQFF. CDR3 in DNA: TGTGCCAGCAGCTTAGGAGGTGGGAATGAGCAGTTCTTC.

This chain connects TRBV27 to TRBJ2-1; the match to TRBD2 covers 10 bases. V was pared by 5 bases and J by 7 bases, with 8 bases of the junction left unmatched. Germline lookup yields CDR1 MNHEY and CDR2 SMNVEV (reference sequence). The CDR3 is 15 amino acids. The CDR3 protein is CASSTTSGIGNEQFF. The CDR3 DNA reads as TGTGCCAGCAGTACCACTAGCGGGATAGGAAATGAGCAGTTCTTC.

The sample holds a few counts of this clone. The CDR3 protein is CASSDLVGFALAGELFF. CDR3 DNA: TGCGCCAGCAGTGATCTCGTAGGGTTCGCATTGGCCGGGGAGCTGTTTTTT. The genes are TRBV10-2 and TRBJ2-2; D unresolved. The CDR3 contains 17 residues. Germline V gene sequence: CDR1 WSHSY, CDR2 SAAADI. The V end lost 3 bases, the J end lost 6 bases, and 20 bases lay between the germline ends.

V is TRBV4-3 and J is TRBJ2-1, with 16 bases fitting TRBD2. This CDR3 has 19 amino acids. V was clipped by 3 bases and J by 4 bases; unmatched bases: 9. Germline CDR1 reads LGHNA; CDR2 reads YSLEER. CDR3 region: CASSHDGTSGRALYNEQFF. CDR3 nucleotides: TGCGCCAGCAGCCACGACGGGACTAGCGGGAGGGCTCTATACAATGAGCAGTTCTTC.

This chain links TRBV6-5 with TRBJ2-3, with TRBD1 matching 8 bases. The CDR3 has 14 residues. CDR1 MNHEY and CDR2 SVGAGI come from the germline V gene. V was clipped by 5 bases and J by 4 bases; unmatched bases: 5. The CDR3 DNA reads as TGTGCCAGCAGTGATGACAGGGGTGCAGATACGCAGTATTTT. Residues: CASSDDRGADTQYF.

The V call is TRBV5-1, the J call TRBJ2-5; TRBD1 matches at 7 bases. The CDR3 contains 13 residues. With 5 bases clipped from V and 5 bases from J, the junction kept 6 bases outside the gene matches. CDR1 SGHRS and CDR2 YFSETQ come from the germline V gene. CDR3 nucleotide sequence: TGCGCCAGCAGTACTGACAGGGTGGAGACCCAGTACTTC. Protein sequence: CASSTDRVETQYF.

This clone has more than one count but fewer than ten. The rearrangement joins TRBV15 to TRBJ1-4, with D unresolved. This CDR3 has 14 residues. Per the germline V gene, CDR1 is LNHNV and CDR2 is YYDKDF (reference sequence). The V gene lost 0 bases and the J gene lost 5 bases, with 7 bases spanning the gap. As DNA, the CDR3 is TGTGCCACCAGCAGAGAAGGAGTGAATGAAAAACTGTTTTTT. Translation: CATSREGVNEKLFF.

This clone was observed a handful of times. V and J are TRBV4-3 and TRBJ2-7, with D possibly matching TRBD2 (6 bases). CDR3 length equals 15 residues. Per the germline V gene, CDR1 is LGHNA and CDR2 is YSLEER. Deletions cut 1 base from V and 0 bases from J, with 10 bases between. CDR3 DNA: TGCGCCAGCAGCCAAGTTAGCGGCTCCTCCTACGAGCAGTACTTC. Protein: CASSQVSGSSYEQYF.

The CDR3 DNA follows: TGTGCCAGCAGCGTAGATACAACTCCCACCGGGGAGCTGTTTTTT. This translates into CASSVDTTPTGELFF. The chain combines TRBV9 with TRBJ2-2; unclear D gene. There are 15 residues in the CDR3. Trimming stripped 0 bases from V and 4 bases from J, with 10 bases between. The germline CDR1 and CDR2 sequences are SGDLS and YYNGEE. The full variable domain, completed using reference TRBV9 and TRBJ2-2, is DSGVTQTPKHLITATGQRVTLRCSPRSGDLSVYWYQQSLDQGLQFLIQYYNGEERAKGNILERFSAQQFPDLHSELNLSSLELGDSALYFCASSVDTTPTGELFFGEGSRLTVL.

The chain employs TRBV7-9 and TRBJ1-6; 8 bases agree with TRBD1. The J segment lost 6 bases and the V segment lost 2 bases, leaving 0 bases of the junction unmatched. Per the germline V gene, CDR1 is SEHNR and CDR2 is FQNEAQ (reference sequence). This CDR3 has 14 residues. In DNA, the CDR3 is TGTGCCAGCAGCTTACAGGGGGCTAATTCACCCCTCCACTTT. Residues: CASSLQGANSPLHF.

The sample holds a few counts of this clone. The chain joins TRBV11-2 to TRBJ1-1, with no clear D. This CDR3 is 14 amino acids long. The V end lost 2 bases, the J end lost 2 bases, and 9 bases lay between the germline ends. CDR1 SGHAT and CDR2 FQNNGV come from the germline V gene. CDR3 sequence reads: CASSLWSGNTEAFF. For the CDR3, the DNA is TGTGCCAGCAGCTTATGGTCCGGTAACACTGAAGCTTTCTTT.

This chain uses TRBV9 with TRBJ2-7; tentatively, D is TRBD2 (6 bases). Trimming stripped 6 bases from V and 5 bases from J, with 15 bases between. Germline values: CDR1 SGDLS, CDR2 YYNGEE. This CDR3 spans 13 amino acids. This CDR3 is CASNPGGGNEQYF. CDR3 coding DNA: TGTGCCAGCAACCCGGGTGGGGGGAACGAGCAGTACTTC. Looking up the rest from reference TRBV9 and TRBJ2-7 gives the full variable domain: DSGVTQTPKHLITATGQRVTLRCSPRSGDLSVYWYQQSLDQGLQFLIQYYNGEERAKGNILERFSAQQFPDLHSELNLSSLELGDSALYFCASNPGGGNEQYFGPGTRLTVT.

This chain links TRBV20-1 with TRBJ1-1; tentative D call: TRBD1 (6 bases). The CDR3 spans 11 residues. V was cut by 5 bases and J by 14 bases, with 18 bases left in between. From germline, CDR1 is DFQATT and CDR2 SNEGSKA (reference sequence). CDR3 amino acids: CSAPRGERTFF. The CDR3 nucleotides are TGCAGTGCTCCTAGGGGGGAGCGGACATTCTTT.

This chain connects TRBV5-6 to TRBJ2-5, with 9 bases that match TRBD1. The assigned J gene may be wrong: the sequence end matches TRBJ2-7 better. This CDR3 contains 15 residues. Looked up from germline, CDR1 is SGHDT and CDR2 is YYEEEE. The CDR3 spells CASSAGTGLAYEQYF. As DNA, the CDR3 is TGTGCCAGCAGCGCCGGGACAGGGTTAGCCTACGAGCAGTACTTC.

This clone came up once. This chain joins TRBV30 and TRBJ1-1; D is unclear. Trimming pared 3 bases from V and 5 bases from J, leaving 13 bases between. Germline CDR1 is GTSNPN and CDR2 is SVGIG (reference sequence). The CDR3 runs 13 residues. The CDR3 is CAWSPTTWTEAFF. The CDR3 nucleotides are TGTGCCTGGAGCCCCACCACTTGGACTGAAGCTTTCTTT. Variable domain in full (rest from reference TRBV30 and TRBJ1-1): SQTIHQWPATLVQPVGSPLSLECTVEGTSNPNLYWYRQAAGRGLQLLFYSVGIGQISSEVPQNLSASRPQDRQFILSSKKLLLSDSGFYLCAWSPTTWTEAFFGQGTRLTVV.

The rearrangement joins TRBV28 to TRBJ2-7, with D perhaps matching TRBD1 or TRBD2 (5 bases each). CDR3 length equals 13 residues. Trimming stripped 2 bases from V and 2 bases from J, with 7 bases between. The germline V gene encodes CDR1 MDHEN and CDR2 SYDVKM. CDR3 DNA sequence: TGTGCCAGCAGTTTACTGGGGGCCTACGAGCAGTACTTC. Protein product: CASSLLGAYEQYF.

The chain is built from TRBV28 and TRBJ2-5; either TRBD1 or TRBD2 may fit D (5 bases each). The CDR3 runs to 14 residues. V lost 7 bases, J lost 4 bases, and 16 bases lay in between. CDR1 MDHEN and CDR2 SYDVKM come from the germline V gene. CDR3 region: CASTTQGGGETQYF. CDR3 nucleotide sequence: TGTGCCAGCACGACCCAGGGTGGAGGAGAGACCCAGTACTTC.

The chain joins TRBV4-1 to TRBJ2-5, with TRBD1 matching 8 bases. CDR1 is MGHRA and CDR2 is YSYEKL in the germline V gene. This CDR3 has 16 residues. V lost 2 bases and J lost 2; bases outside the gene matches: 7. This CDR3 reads CASSQSRDRKQETQYF. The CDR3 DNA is TGCGCCAGCAGCCAATCCCGGGACAGGAAACAAGAGACCCAGTACTTC.

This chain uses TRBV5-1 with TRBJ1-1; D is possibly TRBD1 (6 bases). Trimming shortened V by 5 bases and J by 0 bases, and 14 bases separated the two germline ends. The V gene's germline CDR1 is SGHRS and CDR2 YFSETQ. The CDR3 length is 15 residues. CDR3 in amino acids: CASRLRDTLNTEAFF. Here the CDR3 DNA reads TGCGCCAGCAGACTAAGGGACACCTTGAACACTGAAGCTTTCTTT.